What follows is one T cell receptor (beta chain) and its context. Its target is unknown. The CDR3 is 15 residues long. With 1 base removed from V and 5 bases from J, the gap between germline ends came to 13 bases. Germline CDR1 LGHNA, CDR2 YNFKEQ. This entry belongs to a study of T cells after yellow fever vaccination. The study, taken as a whole, reports: Secondary responses were weaker yet peaked faster, day 5 versus 15. After the booster, 96% of CD4 and just over 85% of CD8 primary-response clones were re-detected.

MiXCR, applied by TCRdb to the 5' RACE reads, yields one record per CDR3 protein. The sample carries 300,000 or so distinct CDR3 sequences, 8.1% recorded once. The chain couples TRBV4-2 to TRBJ2-3, with D perhaps assigned TRBD1 or TRBD2 (6 bases each). The receptor was derived from a man between 18 and 29 years old who received the YFV17D yellow fever vaccine. The sample consisted of PBMCs, taken about 41 days after the first yellow fever vaccination. The DNA of the CDR3 is TGTGCCAGCAGCCAAGTTGGGGGGCCGGGAGATACGCAGTATTTT. Translating it yields CASSQVGGPGDTQYF.